This is a list of T cell receptor beta chains from one sample in a study of Graves' ophthalmopathy and Graves' hyperthyroidism. TCRdb re-analysed the multiplex PCR reads in MiXCR, keeping a single row per CDR3 protein. This sample has 620,000 or so distinct CDR3 sequences, with 22% found just once. Sequencing was performed on peripheral blood. Receptors were obtained from a woman aged 18-29 years with stable Graves' hyperthyroidism. Some clones in this sample may be carry-over from other donors' samples. Both conserved end residues are part of each CDR3. The order of the fields is D gene, J gene, V gene, clone size, CDR3 DNA, CDR3 protein. D genes are given only for firm matches. The size entry is marked missing in some rows and otherwise reads once, few, many or a size class.

D gene: .
J gene: TRBJ2-7
V gene: TRBV13
clone size: .
CDR3 DNA: TGTGCCAGCAGCTTGGGGGCGGCCCTGGGGGAGCAGTACTTC
CDR3 protein: CASSLGAALGEQYF

D gene: .
J gene: TRBJ1-1
V gene: TRBV12-3/TRBV12-4
clone size: many
CDR3 DNA: TGTGCCAGCAGTACCCAGGGGACGAACACTGAAGCTTTCTTT
CDR3 protein: CASSTQGTNTEAFF

D gene: TRBD1
J gene: TRBJ1-2
V gene: TRBV5-1
clone size: .
CDR3 DNA: TGCGCCAGCACCCGGGACAGCAACTATGGCTACACCTTC
CDR3 protein: CASTRDSNYGYTF

D gene: TRBD1
J gene: TRBJ1-5
V gene: TRBV12-5
clone size: many
CDR3 DNA: TGTGCTAGTGGATCGGACAGGGATCAGCCCCAGCATTTT
CDR3 protein: CASGSDRDQPQHF

D gene: .
J gene: TRBJ1-5
V gene: TRBV12-3/TRBV12-4
clone size: many
CDR3 DNA: TGTGCCAGCAGTTTATCGAAGGGTTTGGGCAATCAGCCCCAGCATTTT
CDR3 protein: CASSLSKGLGNQPQHF

D gene: .
J gene: TRBJ2-2
V gene: TRBV12-3/TRBV12-4
clone size: many
CDR3 DNA: TGTGCCAGCAGTTTAGCGCTAGGGGCCCCGAACACCGGGGAGCTGTTTTTT
CDR3 protein: CASSLALGAPNTGELFF

D gene: .
J gene: TRBJ1-1
V gene: TRBV6-1
clone size: many
CDR3 DNA: TGTGCCAGCAGTGAAACGGCCAACACTGAAGCTTTCTTT
CDR3 protein: CASSETANTEAFF

D gene: .
J gene: TRBJ2-7
V gene: TRBV15
clone size: many
CDR3 DNA: TGTGCCACCAGCAGCATGGAATCCTACGAGCAGTACTTC
CDR3 protein: CATSSMESYEQYF

D gene: .
J gene: TRBJ1-2
V gene: TRBV6-4
clone size: .
CDR3 DNA: TGTGCCAGCGTTACTCGGGACTATGGCTACACCTTC
CDR3 protein: CASVTRDYGYTF

D gene: .
J gene: TRBJ1-1
V gene: TRBV7-9
clone size: many
CDR3 DNA: TGTGCCAGCAGCTTAGCCGGGGGGACCGACACTGAAGCTTTCTTT
CDR3 protein: CASSLAGGTDTEAFF

D gene: .
J gene: TRBJ1-5
V gene: TRBV24-1
clone size: .
CDR3 DNA: TGTGCCACCAGTGAGACTACAGGGAGCAATCAGCCCCAGCATTTT
CDR3 protein: CATSETTGSNQPQHF

D gene: .
J gene: TRBJ2-2
V gene: TRBV6-1
clone size: many
CDR3 DNA: TGTGCCAGCAGTGAAAGATGGGGCACCGGGGAGCTGTTTTTT
CDR3 protein: CASSERWGTGELFF

D gene: .
J gene: TRBJ1-2
V gene: TRBV6-1
clone size: many
CDR3 DNA: TGTGCCAGCAGTGAGCCGGACAGACTCAACTATGGCTACACCTTC
CDR3 protein: CASSEPDRLNYGYTF

D gene: TRBD2
J gene: TRBJ2-5
V gene: TRBV5-1
clone size: few
CDR3 DNA: TGCGCCAGCAGCTACACCCTAGCGGGAGGAGGTAAAGAGACCCAGTACTTC
CDR3 protein: CASSYTLAGGGKETQYF

D gene: .
J gene: TRBJ1-5
V gene: TRBV19
clone size: few
CDR3 DNA: TGTGCCACCTCGATGGGCGTGAATCAGCCCCAGCATTTT
CDR3 protein: CATSMGVNQPQHF

D gene: .
J gene: TRBJ2-4
V gene: TRBV2
clone size: few
CDR3 DNA: TGTGCCAGCAGTGAAAAGGGAGAGGTGGACTTC
CDR3 protein: CASSEKGEVDF

D gene: TRBD1
J gene: TRBJ2-7
V gene: TRBV6-1
clone size: .
CDR3 DNA: TGTGCCAGCAGAGAACAGGGGCTACCCTACGAGCAGTACTTC
CDR3 protein: CASREQGLPYEQYF

D gene: TRBD1
J gene: TRBJ2-4
V gene: TRBV30
clone size: many
CDR3 DNA: TGTGCCTGGAGGCCCGGGACAGATAAAAACATTCAGTACTTC
CDR3 protein: CAWRPGTDKNIQYF

D gene: .
J gene: TRBJ2-1
V gene: TRBV12-3/TRBV12-4
clone size: many
CDR3 DNA: TGTGCCAGCAGTTTAATGGGGGAGTCCTACAATGAGCAGTTCTTC
CDR3 protein: CASSLMGESYNEQFF

D gene: TRBD1
J gene: TRBJ1-5
V gene: TRBV3-1
clone size: few
CDR3 DNA: TGTGCCAGCAGCCAGTGGACAGGGAAACTTCAGCCCCAGCATTTT
CDR3 protein: CASSQWTGKLQPQHF

D gene: .
J gene: TRBJ1-1
V gene: TRBV11-2
clone size: many
CDR3 DNA: TGTGCCAGCAGCTTACTCCAGAACACTGAAGCTTTCTTT
CDR3 protein: CASSLLQNTEAFF

D gene: .
J gene: TRBJ1-6
V gene: TRBV5-1
clone size: many
CDR3 DNA: TGCGCCAGCAGCCCGTTTTCGAGCTCCTATAATTCACCCCTCCACTTT
CDR3 protein: CASSPFSSSYNSPLHF

D gene: .
J gene: TRBJ2-7
V gene: TRBV4-1
clone size: many
CDR3 DNA: TGCGCCAGCAGCCAAGGTTCCGGGAGCTCCTACGAGCAGTACTTC
CDR3 protein: CASSQGSGSSYEQYF

D gene: .
J gene: TRBJ1-6
V gene: TRBV4-1
clone size: .
CDR3 DNA: TGCGCCAGCAGCCAACTCGCTGGGGATAATTCACCCCTCCACTTT
CDR3 protein: CASSQLAGDNSPLHF

D gene: .
J gene: TRBJ2-5
V gene: TRBV28
clone size: .
CDR3 DNA: TGTGTCAGCAGTTTCTTAACTAGCAGGAGCCAAGAGACCCAGTACTTC
CDR3 protein: CVSSFLTSRSQETQYF

D gene: .
J gene: TRBJ1-1
V gene: TRBV6-5
clone size: many
CDR3 DNA: TGTGCCAGCAGTATTCAGGGGCTTGGGGCTTTCTTT
CDR3 protein: CASSIQGLGAFF

D gene: TRBD1
J gene: TRBJ1-5
V gene: TRBV5-1
clone size: .
CDR3 DNA: TGCGCCAGCAGCTTTCCCACACAGGGGGCTTGCAATCAGCCCCAGCATTTT
CDR3 protein: CASSFPTQGACNQPQHF

D gene: .
J gene: TRBJ1-6
V gene: TRBV6-1
clone size: many
CDR3 DNA: TGTGCCAGCAGGAGAATCGACAGGTGGGAAGGATCACCCCTCCACTTT
CDR3 protein: CASRRIDRWEGSPLHF

D gene: .
J gene: TRBJ2-7
V gene: TRBV28
clone size: .
CDR3 DNA: TGTGCCAGCAGCGGAGCAGGGGTCAGGAACGAGCAGTACTTC
CDR3 protein: CASSGAGVRNEQYF

D gene: TRBD1
J gene: TRBJ1-1
V gene: TRBV6-5
clone size: many
CDR3 DNA: TGTGCCAGCAGTTACGGGACAGGGAAGGACACTGAAGCTTTCTTT
CDR3 protein: CASSYGTGKDTEAFF

D gene: TRBD2
J gene: TRBJ2-5
V gene: TRBV27
clone size: .
CDR3 DNA: TGTGCCAGCAGTTTAGTTGCCGGGACTAGAAAAGAGACCCAGTACTTC
CDR3 protein: CASSLVAGTRKETQYF

D gene: .
J gene: TRBJ1-3
V gene: TRBV12-3/TRBV12-4
clone size: few
CDR3 DNA: TGTGCCAGCCATCTCACTAGCTCTGGAAACACCATATATTTT
CDR3 protein: CASHLTSSGNTIYF

D gene: .
J gene: TRBJ2-7
V gene: TRBV28
clone size: .
CDR3 DNA: TGTGCCAGCAGTGAAGAGGTCTACGAGCAGTACTTC
CDR3 protein: CASSEEVYEQYF

D gene: TRBD1
J gene: TRBJ1-1
V gene: TRBV6-1
clone size: .
CDR3 DNA: TGTGCCAGCAGTACGACAGGGTATGAAGCTTTCTTT
CDR3 protein: CASSTTGYEAFF

D gene: .
J gene: TRBJ1-1
V gene: TRBV20-1
clone size: many
CDR3 DNA: TGCAGTGCTAGAGTGGCAGGGAAGGTCACTGAAGCTTTCTTT
CDR3 protein: CSARVAGKVTEAFF

D gene: TRBD1
J gene: TRBJ2-5
V gene: TRBV7-9
clone size: many
CDR3 DNA: TGTGCCAGCAGCCCTGGGGACAGCCAAGAGACCCAGTACTTC
CDR3 protein: CASSPGDSQETQYF

D gene: .
J gene: TRBJ2-5
V gene: TRBV12-3/TRBV12-4
clone size: .
CDR3 DNA: TGTGCCAGCAGTGAGGGACCGCGCCCCGAGACCCAGTACTTC
CDR3 protein: CASSEGPRPETQYF

D gene: .
J gene: TRBJ2-7
V gene: TRBV19
clone size: many
CDR3 DNA: TGTGCCAGTAGCCCCGGGAAGAAGGTCAACGAGCAGTACTTC
CDR3 protein: CASSPGKKVNEQYF

D gene: .
J gene: TRBJ2-2
V gene: TRBV5-1
clone size: many
CDR3 DNA: TGCGCCAGCAGCATCGGAGAGAACACCGGGGAGCTGTTTTTT
CDR3 protein: CASSIGENTGELFF

D gene: .
J gene: TRBJ2-5
V gene: TRBV12-3/TRBV12-4
clone size: many
CDR3 DNA: TGTGCCAGCACTTTGGGGCTAGTGGAGACCCAGTACTTC
CDR3 protein: CASTLGLVETQYF

D gene: .
J gene: TRBJ1-5
V gene: TRBV6-1
clone size: few
CDR3 DNA: TGTGCCAGCAGTGAAGCGGGGGGTTATCAGCCCCAGCATTTT
CDR3 protein: CASSEAGGYQPQHF

D gene: .
J gene: TRBJ1-1
V gene: TRBV29-1
clone size: many
CDR3 DNA: TGCAGCGTGGGACTGAACACTGAAGCTTTCTTT
CDR3 protein: CSVGLNTEAFF

D gene: .
J gene: TRBJ1-2
V gene: TRBV28
clone size: .
CDR3 DNA: TGTGCCAGCAGTTTATCAATCCATGGCTACACCTTC
CDR3 protein: CASSLSIHGYTF

D gene: .
J gene: TRBJ2-3
V gene: TRBV27
clone size: .
CDR3 DNA: TGTGCCAGCAGTTCCCAGATAGCTAGCACAGATACGCAGTATTTT
CDR3 protein: CASSSQIASTDTQYF

D gene: .
J gene: TRBJ2-7
V gene: TRBV19
clone size: many
CDR3 DNA: TGTGCCAGTAGTACCGGCGGGATATACGAGCAGTACTTC
CDR3 protein: CASSTGGIYEQYF

D gene: TRBD1
J gene: TRBJ1-1
V gene: TRBV19
clone size: many
CDR3 DNA: TGTGCCAGTAGTATGCTGCAGGGGGCCACTGAAGCTTTCTTT
CDR3 protein: CASSMLQGATEAFF

D gene: .
J gene: TRBJ1-2
V gene: TRBV6-1
clone size: many
CDR3 DNA: TGTGCCAGCAGTGAAGGAGGGGGGTGGTGGTATGGCTACACCTTC
CDR3 protein: CASSEGGGWWYGYTF

D gene: .
J gene: TRBJ1-2
V gene: TRBV12-3/TRBV12-4
clone size: many
CDR3 DNA: TGTGCCAGCAGTTTGGGAGTGGGACGAAACTATGGCTACACCTTC
CDR3 protein: CASSLGVGRNYGYTF

D gene: .
J gene: TRBJ1-5
V gene: TRBV12-3/TRBV12-4
clone size: .
CDR3 DNA: TGTGCCAGCAGTTTAGTCAGTCAGCCCCAGCATTTT
CDR3 protein: CASSLVSQPQHF

D gene: .
J gene: TRBJ1-2
V gene: TRBV7-8
clone size: many
CDR3 DNA: TGTGCCAGCAGCTTGGGACCCGGGACACCTTATGGCTACACCTTC
CDR3 protein: CASSLGPGTPYGYTF

D gene: TRBD1
J gene: TRBJ2-2
V gene: TRBV24-1
clone size: many
CDR3 DNA: TGTGCCACCAGTGAGACAGGGGCGGCGAACACCGGGGAGCTGTTTTTT
CDR3 protein: CATSETGAANTGELFF

D gene: .
J gene: TRBJ2-6
V gene: TRBV29-1
clone size: .
CDR3 DNA: TGCAGCGTTGAAGACACAGGAGTAAGGAGCTCTGGGGCCAACGTCCTGACTTTC
CDR3 protein: CSVEDTGVRSSGANVLTF